The table lists the clone carrying this T cell receptor (beta chain) with many counts. Its antigen is unidentified. The entry originates in a study of T cells after yellow fever vaccination. Study at large: Fractions of low cell number were prepared using SMART-Seq v4 Ultra Low Input.

General observations from the study: Though weaker, the secondary response peaked faster, on day 5 versus 15. Most clones from primary vaccination were detected again post-booster (almost 98% CD4, roughly 91% CD8).

This CDR3 is 15 amino acids long. After removal of 5 bases from V and 5 bases from J, the junction contained 7 bases not matched to a gene. Germline loops: CDR1 SGHNT, CDR2 YYREEE (reference sequence). TCRdb processed the 5' RACE reads anew with MiXCR; each CDR3 protein has one entry. The data contain about 74,000 distinct CDR3 sequences, around 6.9% of them singletons. The chain joins TRBV5-4 to TRBJ2-1; 10 bases map to TRBD2. The receptor comes from a man aged 18-30 years who received the YFV17D yellow fever vaccine. Sequenced here: CD8+ T cells sorted from PBMCs, sampled less than 6 days after the first yellow fever vaccination. The CDR3 spells CASRRTSGINNEQFF. The CDR3 DNA reads as TGTGCCAGCAGGCGGACTAGCGGAATAAACAATGAGCAGTTCTTC.